The sequence of this TCR beta chain was determined in a study of blood T cell repertoires in COVID-19. Study-wide background: The United States, Italy and Spain were the sources of the acute and convalescent COVID-19 samples.

Germline loops: CDR1 MDHEN, CDR2 SYDVKM. The CDR3 sequence is 14 residues long. V was trimmed by 0 bases and J by 5 bases, leaving 5 bases between them. Patients of the Seattle cohort, enrolled during active infection, were followed longitudinally. In the authors' workflow: Counts of nucleated cells, estimated from reference gene primer amplification, were obtained. Assay used: immunoSEQ multiplex PCR; TCRdb lists only in-frame clones, some missing. The D gene and trimming were derived from the DNA, and the V and J assignments and clone size from that table. The sample lists some 370,000 clones, approximately 89% occurring once. Comment on this clone: Other DNA sequences from this sample encode an identical CDR3 as well.

The chain carries TRBV28 and TRBJ1-6, with unresolved D. The TCR was taken from a woman aged 25-40 years with COVID-19, enrolled during active disease. The source material was peripheral blood. The CDR3 nucleotides are TGTGCCAGCAGTTTATGGGCAGATAATTCACCCCTCCACTTT. Its protein product is CASSLWADNSPLHF. Looking up the rest from reference TRBV28 and TRBJ1-6 gives the full variable domain: DVKVTQSSRYLVKRTGEKVFLECVQDMDHENMFWYRQDPGLGLRLIYFSYDVKMKEKGDIPEGYSVSREKKERFSLILESASTNQTSMYLCASSLWADNSPLHFGNGTRLTVT.